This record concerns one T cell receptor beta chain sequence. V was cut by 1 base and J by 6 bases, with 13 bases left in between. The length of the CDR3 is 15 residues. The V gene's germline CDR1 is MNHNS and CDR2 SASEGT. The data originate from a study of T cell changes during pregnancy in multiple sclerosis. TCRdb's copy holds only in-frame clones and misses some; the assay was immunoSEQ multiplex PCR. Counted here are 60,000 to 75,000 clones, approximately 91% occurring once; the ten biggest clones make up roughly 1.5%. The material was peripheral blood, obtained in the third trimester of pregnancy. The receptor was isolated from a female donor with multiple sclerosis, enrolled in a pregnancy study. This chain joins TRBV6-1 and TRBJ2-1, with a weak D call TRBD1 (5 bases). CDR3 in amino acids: CASSEGAGRVNEQFF. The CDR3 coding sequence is TGTGCCAGCAGTGAAGGGGCAGGGCGCGTCAATGAGCAGTTCTTC.